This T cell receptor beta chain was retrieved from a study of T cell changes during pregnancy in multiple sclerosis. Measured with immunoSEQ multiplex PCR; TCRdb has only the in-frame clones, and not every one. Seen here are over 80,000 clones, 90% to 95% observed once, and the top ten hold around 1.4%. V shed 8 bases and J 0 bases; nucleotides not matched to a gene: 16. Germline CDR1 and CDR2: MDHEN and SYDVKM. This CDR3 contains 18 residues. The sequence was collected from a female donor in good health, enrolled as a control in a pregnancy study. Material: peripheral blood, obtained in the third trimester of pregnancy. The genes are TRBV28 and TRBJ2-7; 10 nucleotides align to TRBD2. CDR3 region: CASGLAGGLGASSYEQYF. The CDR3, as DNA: TGTGCCAGCGGGTTAGCGGGAGGTTTAGGTGCTAGCTCCTACGAGCAGTACTTC.